This T cell receptor (beta chain) was profiled in a study of cytomegalovirus exposure and HLA in healthy donors. Trimming shortened V by 0 bases and J by 7 bases, and 9 bases separated the two germline ends. Per germline, CDR1 KGHSH and CDR2 LQKENI. The CDR3 runs 14 residues. A note on this clone: As yet, its antigen is unknown.

Whole-study findings and limits: Several of the most significant clusters appeared linked to common viral pathogens, based on a later analysis. Reported results showed that the classifier diagnosed cytomegalovirus status with high specificity and sensitivity.

13 Jbeta primers and 60 Vbeta primers were used for the PCR. Profiling relied on immunoSEQ multiplex PCR, and the TCRdb table lists in-frame clones only, not all of them. The table shows tens of thousands of clones, with roughly two thirds occurring only once. The clonotype originates from a woman in her forties or fifties in good health and CMV-seropositive. Specimen: PBMCs. V usage is TRBV18 and J usage is TRBJ1-4; D is unclear. CDR3 nucleotides: TGTGCCAGCTCACCACCTGCGAGGGTTGAAAAACTGTTTTTT. Amino acids: CASSPPARVEKLFF.